The entry below gives a single TCR beta chain sequence along with its context. Its antigen is not known. 5'RACE primed from the constant segment yielded TCR alpha and TCR beta cDNA libraries bearing sample barcodes and UMIs. TCRdb independently ran MiXCR on the 5' RACE reads; one entry per CDR3 protein. The table includes about 190,000 distinct CDR3 sequences, around 20% detected once. V shed 7 bases, J shed 3 bases, and the junction held 8 bases outside the gene matches. CDR3 length: 14 amino acids. Germline-derived CDR1 and CDR2 are WSHSY and SAAADI. This entry is derived from a study of T-cell memory formation after mild COVID-19. Study context: TCR clusters mostly belonged to single donors.

Overall study findings and caveats: Day 15 to 85 contractors were CD4/CD8 balanced; later expanders leaned CD4+. The study found contracting CD4+ clones mainly in CM and EM and contracting CD8+ clones in EMRA.

The chain combines TRBV10-2 with TRBJ2-7, with TRBD1 matching over 8 bases. Sample: PBMCs or a T cell subset sorted from them (not recorded which). The source is an adult woman who had mild COVID-19 (a few samples of this study predate the infection). Cell type and time point are not known. The CDR3 DNA sequence: TGCGCCAGCAAGATCCCCGGACAGGGCTACGAGCAGTACTTC. This translates into CASKIPGQGYEQYF.